This T cell receptor beta chain originates from a study of human CD4 T cells and Enterobacteriaceae. A remark on this clone: Its matching antigen is unknown.

The method was immunoSEQ multiplex PCR; TCRdb's version includes in-frame clones alone and lacks a portion of them. The repertoire holds 25,000 to 30,000 clones, approximately 80% seen once, with around 1.5% in the top ten. Study-level results: Ex vivo, broadly cross-reactive clonotypes appeared more expanded than specific ones.

The CDR3 consists of 14 residues. V dropped 6 bases and J dropped 3; count of bases not matched to a gene: 1. Looked up from germline, CDR1 is MNHEY and CDR2 is SVGAGI. Memory CD4+ T cells were sorted as all CD4+ cells except CD45RA+CCR7+CD95- naive cells, over 98% pure. Blood from healthy donors was obtained in Switzerland from donation centers. Sorted cells lacked CD8+, CD14+, CD16+, CD56+, CD19+ and CD25-bright cells. Specimen: memory CD4+ T cells from blood. The genes are TRBV6-5 and TRBJ2-7; TRBD2 agrees at 14 bases. This receptor was identified in a human donor in good health. This CDR3 is CASRGTSGSYEQYF. DNA for the CDR3: TGTGCCAGCAGGGGGACTAGCGGGAGCTACGAGCAGTACTTC.